This T cell receptor beta chain was obtained from a study of blood T cell repertoires in COVID-19. Turning to the study itself: The origin of the acute and convalescent COVID-19 samples was the United States, Italy and Spain. The analysed material was cDNA or gDNA that came from T cells, B-cell-depleted T cells, or PBMCs.

Original analysis: Amplification with reference gene primers provided the estimates of nucleated cell counts. Method: immunoSEQ multiplex PCR; TCRdb's copy keeps in-frame clones and lacks some. D and trimming were read from the DNA, whereas the V and J calls and clone size are those reported in that table. This sample has about 310,000 clones; roughly 86% occur once, and the top ten carry about 8%. The TCR originated in a woman in her forties or fifties who had recovered from COVID-19. Sequenced sample: peripheral blood.

Here the CDR3 reads CAINGGPPSSTDTQYF. DNA of the CDR3: TGTGCCATCAACGGCGGGCCGCCTTCTAGCACAGATACGCAGTATTTT. The chain has TRBV10-3 and TRBJ2-3; TRBD2 is a possible D gene (5 bases). This CDR3 region has 16 residues. Germline V gene sequence: CDR1 ENHRY, CDR2 SYGVKD. V was shortened by 7 bases and J by 0 bases, with 17 bases between the two germline ends.